The 14 T cell receptor beta chains below come from one sample, sequenced in a study of radiation and T cells in renal cell carcinoma. Data came from immunoSEQ multiplex PCR; TCRdb stores just in-frame clones and leaves some out. The table has about 83,000 clones, approximately 87% seen once. Time point in this sample: blood 4 weeks post-SBRT, at nephrectomy. This sample's treatment: 15 Gy SBRT to primary tumor, nephrectomy 4 weeks later. The sequenced sample was blood, obtained from a patient whose treatment included radiotherapy and nephrectomy. These receptors were obtained from a woman aged 60-70 years with renal cell carcinoma.

The rearrangement links TRBV6-5 to TRBJ1-2, with a tentative D call TRBD1 (6 bases). Trimming removed 4 bases at V and 2 bases at J, with 8 bases between. The CDR3 totals 13 residues. The V gene's germline CDR1 is MNHEY and CDR2 SVGAGI. The CDR3 loop reads CASSSQGNYGYTF. The CDR3 DNA sequence: TGTGCCAGCAGTTCCCAGGGGAACTATGGCTACACCTTC.

The chain joins TRBV25-1 to TRBJ2-7, with 9 bases that match TRBD1. The V gene's germline CDR1 is MGHDK and CDR2 SYGVNS. The CDR3 extends over 17 amino acids. J gave up 2 bases and V 5 bases, and 13 bases lay outside the gene matches. CDR3 loop: CASSRSLGDRDPYEQYF. The CDR3 nucleotides are TGTGCCAGCAGTCGCAGCTTGGGGGACAGGGATCCCTACGAGCAGTACTTC.

This rearrangement joins TRBV27 to TRBJ2-2, with 8 bases aligning to TRBD1. CDR1 is MNHEY and CDR2 is SMNVEV in the germline V gene (reference sequence). With 7 bases clipped from V and 4 bases from J, the junction kept 8 bases outside the gene matches. The CDR3 loop spans 15 amino acids. The chain's CDR3 is CASTTPGTGTGELFF. The CDR3 DNA reads TGTGCCAGCACCACTCCCGGGACAGGCACCGGGGAGCTGTTTTTT.

The V call is TRBV9, the J call TRBJ2-5; 7 positions match TRBD1. Losses at the gene ends were 0 bases for V and 6 bases for J; bases not matched to a gene: 5. Germline CDR1 reads SGDLS; CDR2 reads YYNGEE. This CDR3 has 14 amino acids. The CDR3 region is CASSVGAGGQTQYF. CDR3 sequence (DNA): TGTGCCAGCAGCGTAGGGGCAGGGGGACAGACCCAGTACTTC.

In its sample, this clone was seen a few times. V and J are TRBV28 and TRBJ1-5, with D possibly matching TRBD1 (5 bases). Germline CDR1 reads MDHEN; CDR2 reads SYDVKM. This CDR3 spans 14 amino acids. Trimming left V 8 bases short and J 0 bases short, with 11 bases between. This CDR3 reads CASDRPFSNQPQHF. In DNA form, the CDR3 reads TGTGCCAGCGACAGACCTTTTAGCAATCAGCCCCAGCATTTT.

This clone is a singleton in its sample. The V and J genes are TRBV28 and TRBJ2-7; D call uncertain. The CDR3 covers 13 residues. The germline V gene encodes CDR1 MDHEN and CDR2 SYDVKM. Trimming removed 7 bases from V and 2 bases from J, with 12 bases in between. The CDR3 protein is CASTRSYPYEQYF. CDR3 nucleotides: TGTGCCAGCACCCGTTCGTATCCCTACGAGCAGTACTTC.

V and J are TRBV11-2 and TRBJ1-1, with D unclear. There are 13 residues in the CDR3. Germline assignment: CDR1 SGHAT and CDR2 FQNNGV. Trimming took 2 bases from V and 4 from J, leaving 8 bases between them. The DNA of the CDR3 is TGTGCCAGCAGCTTATTTCACGGCACTGAAGCTTTCTTT. This gives the protein CASSLFHGTEAFF. Filled out from reference TRBV11-2 and TRBJ1-1, the complete variable domain reads EAGVAQSPRYKIIEKRQSVAFWCNPISGHATLYWYQQILGQGPKLLIQFQNNGVVDDSQLPKDRFSAERLKGVDSTLKIQPAKLEDSAVYLCASSLFHGTEAFFGQGTRLTVV.

The rearrangement links TRBV28 to TRBJ2-5; perhaps TRBD2 as D (6 bases). V was pared by 7 bases and J by 5 bases, with 17 bases between. CDR1 and CDR2 from the germline V gene are MDHEN and SYDVKM. The CDR3 extends over 14 amino acids. CDR3 in DNA: TGTGCCAGCACCTTGGCCGGGAGTGAGGAGACCCAGTACTTC. This codes for CASTLAGSEETQYF. The variable domain in full, with the rest retrieved from reference TRBV28 and TRBJ2-5, is DVKVTQSSRYLVKRTGEKVFLECVQDMDHENMFWYRQDPGLGLRLIYFSYDVKMKEKGDIPEGYSVSREKKERFSLILESASTNQTSMYLCASTLAGSEETQYFGPGTRLLVL.

The rearrangement links TRBV6-6 to TRBJ2-7, with 8 nucleotides matching TRBD1. The germline CDR1 and CDR2 sequences are MNHNY and SVGAGI (reference sequence). Trimming at V came to 6 bases and at J to 5 bases, leaving 15 bases not matched to a gene. The CDR3 loop spans 16 amino acids. CDR3 sequence reads: CASSPTRGRGRDEQYF. The CDR3 nucleotides read TGTGCCAGCAGCCCTACCAGGGGGCGCGGTAGAGACGAGCAGTACTTC.

This chain uses TRBV19 with TRBJ1-5, with TRBD1 matching 8 bases. V was pared by 0 bases and J by 5 bases, with 6 bases of the junction left unmatched. This CDR3 contains 16 residues. CDR1 and CDR2 from the germline V gene are LNHDA and SQIVND (reference sequence). In nucleotides, the CDR3 is TGTGCCAGTAGTATAGAGGCAGGGGGCCCCTATCAGCCCCAGCATTTT. Translation: CASSIEAGGPYQPQHF.

This clone was counted a few times. The chain couples TRBV9 to TRBJ2-1, with a weak D call TRBD2 (6 bases). This CDR3 is built from 13 residues. Germline V CDR1 and CDR2: SGDLS, YYNGEE. With 3 bases removed from V and 7 bases from J, the gap between germline ends came to 11 bases. DNA for the CDR3: TGTGCCAGCAGCGGGAGGGCCAGGAATGAGCAGTTCTTC. Translating it yields CASSGRARNEQFF.

V and J are TRBV6-1 and TRBJ2-1, with TRBD1 matching over 7 bases. CDR1 and CDR2 (germline): MNHNS, SASEGT. The CDR3 contains 13 residues. Unmatched junction bases numbered 9, after V lost 9 bases and J lost 7 bases. CDR3 region: CASIGTALNEQFF. The CDR3 DNA sequence: TGTGCCAGTATCGGGACAGCTTTGAATGAGCAGTTCTTC.

The rearrangement links TRBV6-6 to TRBJ2-3; TRBD2 might be the D (5 bases). Per germline, CDR1 MNHNY and CDR2 SVGAGI (reference sequence). V was pared by 9 bases and J by 1 base, with 17 bases between. This CDR3 is 15 amino acids long. DNA of the CDR3: TGTGCCAGTAGCTCGATCTCCGGGGGCACAGATACGCAGTATTTT. Translation gives CASSSISGGTDTQYF.

The chain is built from TRBV7-3 and TRBJ2-3, with 9 bases fitting TRBD2. CDR1 SGHTA and CDR2 FQGTGA come from the germline V gene. The CDR3 has 16 amino acids. The trim removed 0 bases at V and 2 bases at J, leaving 3 bases unmatched. This CDR3 is CASSLTSGGLTDTQYF. CDR3 sequence (DNA): TGTGCCAGCAGCTTAACTAGCGGGGGACTCACAGATACGCAGTATTTT. The complete variable domain, with remaining parts taken from reference TRBV7-3 and TRBJ2-3, reads GAGVSQTPSNKVTEKGKYVELRCDPISGHTALYWYRQSLGQGPEFLIYFQGTGAADDSGLPNDRFFAVRPEGSVSTLKIQRTERGDSAVYLCASSLTSGGLTDTQYFGPGTRLTVL.